The 19 T cell receptor beta chains listed next were all sequenced from one sample in a study of cytomegalovirus exposure and HLA in healthy donors. The study ran its PCR with 60 Vbeta and 13 Jbeta primers. Some clones are missing from TCRdb's copy, which holds only in-frame ones; the method was immunoSEQ multiplex PCR. This table holds 100,000 to 150,000 clones, about 84% found once. Sequencing input: PBMCs. The receptors shown here come from a man aged 35-49 years in good health and CMV-seronegative.

A single count supports this clone. The gene calls are TRBV5-4 and TRBJ2-4, with D maybe TRBD1 (5 bases). The length of the CDR3 is 13 residues. The germline V and J ends were trimmed by 5 bases and 7 bases, with 13 bases remaining between them. Per germline, CDR1 SGHNT and CDR2 YYREEE (reference sequence). The CDR3 reads CASSLQGSNIQYF. CDR3 in DNA: TGTGCCAGCAGTTTGCAGGGTTCTAACATTCAGTACTTC.

This chain links TRBV7-6 with TRBJ2-5; 8 nucleotides align to TRBD1. The DNA end favors TRBJ2-7, so the J call may be wrong. The germline CDR1 and CDR2 sequences are SGHVS and FNYEAQ. The CDR3 length is 15 residues. CDR3 sequence: CASSPGQVFAYEQYF. The DNA for the CDR3 is TGTGCCAGCAGCCCGGGACAGGTCTTCGCCTACGAGCAGTACTTC.

The chain is built from TRBV6-4 and TRBJ2-1, with 7 bases that match TRBD2. This CDR3 is built from 15 residues. Germline values: CDR1 MRHNA, CDR2 SNTAGT. V lost 6 bases, J lost 7 bases, and 12 bases stayed unmatched. CDR3 sequence: CASSPRGGERNEQFF. DNA of the CDR3: TGTGCCAGCAGCCCCCGTGGGGGGGAAAGGAATGAGCAGTTCTTC.

This chain joins TRBV9 and TRBJ1-1; 7 bases map to TRBD1. The ends lost 2 bases at V and 3 bases at J; junction bases unmatched: 19. The CDR3 totals 19 residues. Germline V gives CDR1 SGDLS, CDR2 YYNGEE. The CDR3 region has the DNA TGTGCCAGCAGCGTTCCTCCGCCGGACAGGTTGGAGGGGGACACTGAAGCTTTCTTT. Protein: CASSVPPPDRLEGDTEAFF.

The chain joins TRBV9 to TRBJ2-2; 11 bases map to TRBD1. The CDR3 extends over 15 amino acids. V lost 3 bases, J lost 7 bases, and 5 bases stayed unmatched. Germline V CDR1 and CDR2: SGDLS, YYNGEE. The CDR3 here is CASSGGQGVVGELFF. DNA of the CDR3: TGTGCCAGCAGCGGGGGACAGGGGGTTGTCGGGGAGCTGTTTTTT. Supplemented by reference TRBV9 and TRBJ2-2, the full variable domain reads DSGVTQTPKHLITATGQRVTLRCSPRSGDLSVYWYQQSLDQGLQFLIQYYNGEERAKGNILERFSAQQFPDLHSELNLSSLELGDSALYFCASSGGQGVVGELFFGEGSRLTVL.

The gene calls are TRBV10-2 and TRBJ1-1, with a tentative D call TRBD1 (5 bases). Germline assignment: CDR1 WSHSY and CDR2 SAAADI. V was trimmed by 6 bases and J by 0 bases, leaving 8 bases between them. This CDR3 contains 13 residues. In DNA, the CDR3 is TGCGCCAGCAGAGCGACAGTGAACACTGAAGCTTTCTTT. As protein: CASRATVNTEAFF.

For this clone: The same CDR3 also results from other DNA sequences found in this sample. The rearrangement joins TRBV28 to TRBJ1-1; D is undetermined. CDR3 length: 12 amino acids. The V end was cut by 1 base, the J end by 3 bases, with 3 bases between. Looked up from germline, CDR1 is MDHEN and CDR2 is SYDVKM. The CDR3 nucleotides read TGTGCCAGCAGTTTATTAGACACTGAAGCTTTCTTT. It specifies CASSLLDTEAFF.

The table lists this clone with a count of one. The gene calls are TRBV19 and TRBJ2-7, with TRBD1 as a possible D gene (5 bases). The CDR3 totals 13 residues. Per germline, CDR1 LNHDA and CDR2 SQIVND (reference sequence). Trimming left V 3 bases short and J 5 bases short, with 11 bases between. The CDR3 loop is CASSIWGGDEQYF. The CDR3 DNA is TGTGCCAGTAGTATCTGGGGCGGCGACGAGCAGTACTTC.

The chain couples TRBV9 to TRBJ1-2; 8 bases are shared with TRBD1. Germline CDR1 and CDR2: SGDLS and YYNGEE. The CDR3 is 15 residues long. Unmatched junction bases numbered 8, after V lost 4 bases and J lost 3 bases. The CDR3 protein is CASSPGQGGDYGYTF. CDR3 sequence (DNA): TGTGCCAGCAGCCCCGGACAGGGAGGAGACTATGGCTACACCTTC.

The J gene is TRBJ2-7, the V gene TRBV7-9; possibly TRBD2 for D (5 bases). In germline, CDR1 is SEHNR, CDR2 FQNEAQ (reference sequence). V was trimmed by 5 bases and J by 1 base, leaving 9 bases between them. This CDR3 comprises 13 residues. CDR3 coding DNA: TGTGCCAGCAGCGTCGGGGTTTCCTACGAGCAGTACTTC. It encodes CASSVGVSYEQYF.

The gene calls are TRBV5-1 and TRBJ2-1; 7 bases match TRBD1. Germline trimming cut 5 bases from V and 6 bases from J; bases unmatched to any gene: 5. Germline CDR1 is SGHRS and CDR2 is YFSETQ. This CDR3 is built from 13 residues. The CDR3 region has the DNA TGCGCCAGCAGGAGACAGGGTCTCAATGAGCAGTTCTTC. The encoded protein is CASRRQGLNEQFF.

The chain uses TRBV5-4 and TRBJ2-7; 7 bases fit TRBD1. This CDR3 is 13 amino acids long. Per germline, CDR1 SGHNT and CDR2 YYREEE (reference sequence). Trimming removed 4 bases from V and 1 base from J; junction bases left unmatched: 2. CDR3 loop: CASSPGQSYEQYF. The CDR3 DNA reads TGTGCCAGCAGCCCGGGACAGTCCTACGAGCAGTACTTC.

This clone was seen a few times. The rearrangement uses TRBV7-2 and TRBJ2-1; D is ambiguous. Trimming pared 5 bases from V and 9 bases from J, leaving 14 bases between. Germline assignment: CDR1 SGHTA and CDR2 FQGNSA. The CDR3 has 13 residues. CDR3 nucleotide sequence: TGTGCCAGCAGCCTCCCTAGTGCGAGTGAGCAGTTCTTC. Translated, it gives CASSLPSASEQFF.

The chain employs TRBV25-1 and TRBJ2-5; TRBD1 matches at 9 bases. The J call may be in error: the DNA end matches TRBJ2-7 better. Germline V gene sequence: CDR1 MGHDK, CDR2 SYGVNS. This CDR3 has 15 residues. The CDR3 loop is CASSEFGDRDYEQYF. The DNA for the CDR3 is TGTGCCAGCAGTGAATTTGGGGACAGGGACTACGAGCAGTACTTC.

This chain joins TRBV19 and TRBJ1-1; 8 bases are a match to TRBD1. The V and J ends lost 3 bases and 3 bases, in that order; junction bases with no gene match: 9. The germline V gene has CDR1 LNHDA and CDR2 SQIVND (reference sequence). The CDR3 contains 16 residues. The CDR3 loop is CASSIGTGRGDTEAFF. DNA for the CDR3: TGTGCCAGTAGTATTGGGACAGGTCGAGGCGACACTGAAGCTTTCTTT.

This sequence joins TRBV27 and TRBJ2-2; no definite D call. The CDR3 spans 14 residues. V lost 6 bases and J 4 bases, leaving 12 bases between the germline ends. Germline V gives CDR1 MNHEY, CDR2 SMNVEV (reference sequence). The CDR3 DNA is TGTGCCAGCAGGTCGCGCCTTGGCACCGGGGAGCTGTTTTTT. This codes for CASRSRLGTGELFF.

The rearrangement uses TRBV19 and TRBJ1-2, with D perhaps TRBD1 (6 bases). Per germline, CDR1 LNHDA and CDR2 SQIVND (reference sequence). Between the trimmed V and J ends, which lost 3 bases and 3 bases, there was a span of 17 bases. The CDR3 runs to 16 residues. CDR3 DNA: TGTGCCAGTAGTATGGGGGCGCTCGGGGTAGACTATGGCTACACCTTC. Protein sequence: CASSMGALGVDYGYTF. The variable domain in full, completed from reference TRBV19 and TRBJ1-2, reads DGGITQSPKYLFRKEGQNVTLSCEQNLNHDAMYWYRQDPGQGLRLIYYSQIVNDFQKGDIAEGYSVSREKKESFPLTVTSAQKNPTAFYLCASSMGALGVDYGYTFGSGTRLTVV.

The rearrangement links TRBV4-2 to TRBJ1-2; TRBD1 might be the D (5 bases). The length of the CDR3 is 15 residues. The germline V gene encodes CDR1 LGHNA and CDR2 YNFKEQ. V lost 4 bases, J lost 3 bases, and 15 bases lay in between. Here the CDR3 DNA reads TGTGCCAGCAGCCTACCGGGGGTAGTGGACTATGGCTACACCTTC. It is translated as CASSLPGVVDYGYTF.

The chain links TRBV7-2 to TRBJ2-1, with 7 bases that match TRBD1. Germline CDR1 and CDR2: SGHTA and FQGNSA. The CDR3 has 14 amino acids. The V gene end was trimmed by 5 bases and the J gene end by 4 bases; junction bases not matched to a gene: 5. The CDR3 loop reads CASSPTGTYNEQFF. The CDR3 DNA follows: TGTGCCAGCAGCCCGACAGGGACGTACAATGAGCAGTTCTTC.